This T cell receptor (beta chain) was identified during a study of cytomegalovirus exposure and HLA in healthy donors. The table came from immunoSEQ multiplex PCR; TCRdb's copy has only in-frame clones and leaves some out. The sample yields about 98,000 clones, roughly nine tenths seen once. The receptor was isolated from a man aged 18-30 years in good health and CMV-seropositive. The sample was PBMCs.

The CDR3 region has the DNA TGTGCCACCAGCACATTGTCGGGGGGCATGGCTAATGAAAAACTGTTTTTT. Amino acid sequence: CATSTLSGGMANEKLFF. The V gene is TRBV15, the J gene TRBJ1-4; the D gene is possibly TRBD1 (6 bases). Germline values: CDR1 LNHNV, CDR2 YYDKDF (reference sequence). V was clipped by 4 bases and J by 3 bases, with 18 bases between them. The CDR3 has 17 residues.